This paragraph reports one T cell receptor (beta chain). Its antigen is as yet unknown. Trimming cost V 1 base and J 6 bases, with 12 bases left between them. CDR3 length: 14 residues. Germline CDR1 is SGHTA and CDR2 is FQGNSA. A second PCR, run for about 7 to 11 cycles, used a sample-barcoded 5' primer plus a J-beta primer mix. The template-switch adaptor, which had 12 random nucleotides, put a tag on each cDNA molecule. TCRdb reprocessed the 5' RACE reads with MiXCR, giving one entry per CDR3 protein. The table has hundreds of thousands of distinct CDR3 sequences, 29% seen once. This specimen belongs to a study of blood T cells in healthy people across ages. Study information: T cells yielded about one barcoded beta molecule per two cells through template switching. Study observations and caveats: The study regarded diversity estimates from one million T cells as underestimates.

This receptor was taken from a woman over 75 in good health. The chain links TRBV7-2 to TRBJ1-2; D possibly corresponds to TRBD1 (5 bases). Sequencing was done on a sample of blood. DNA for the CDR3: TGTGCCAGCAGCTTAGATGGGGGTGTTAATGGCTACACCTTC. Protein: CASSLDGGVNGYTF. The entire variable domain, with the rest obtained from reference TRBV7-2 and TRBJ1-2, is as follows: GAGVSQSPSNKVTEKGKDVELRCDPISGHTALYWYRQSLGQGLEFLIYFQGNSAPDKSGLPSDRFSAERTGGSVSTLTIQRTQQEDSAVYLCASSLDGGVNGYTFGSGTRLTVV.